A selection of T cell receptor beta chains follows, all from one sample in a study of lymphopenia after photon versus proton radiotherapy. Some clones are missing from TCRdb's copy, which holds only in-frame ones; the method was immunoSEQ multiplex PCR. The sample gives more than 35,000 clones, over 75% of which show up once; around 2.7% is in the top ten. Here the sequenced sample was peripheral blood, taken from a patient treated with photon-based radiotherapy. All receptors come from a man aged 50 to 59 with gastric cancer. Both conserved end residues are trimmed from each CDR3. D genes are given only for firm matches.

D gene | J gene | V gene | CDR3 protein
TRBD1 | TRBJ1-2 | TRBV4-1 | ASSQDRSGQGVIYGYT
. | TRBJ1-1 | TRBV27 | ASSSGFMNTEAF
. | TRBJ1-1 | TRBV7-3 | ASSLRPPGIGAF
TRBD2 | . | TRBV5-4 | ASSLMETGLDSYEQY
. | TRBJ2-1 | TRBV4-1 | ASSQVPGLNNEQF
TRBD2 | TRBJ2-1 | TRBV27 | ASSSASTSGRVNEQF
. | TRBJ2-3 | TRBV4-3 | ASSQENADTQY
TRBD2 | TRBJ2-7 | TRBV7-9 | ASRKGLAGGASSYEQY
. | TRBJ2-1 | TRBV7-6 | ASSLAAGSYNEQF
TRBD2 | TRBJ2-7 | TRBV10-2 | ASSESGLDFYEQY
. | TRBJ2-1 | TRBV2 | ASSEAVNPF
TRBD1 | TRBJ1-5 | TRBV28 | ASSFRGRRDFNQPQH
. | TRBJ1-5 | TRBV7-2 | ASSPRGGSNQPQH
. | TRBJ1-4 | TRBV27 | ASLPVGAATNEKLF
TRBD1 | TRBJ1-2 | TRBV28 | ASSPPGQGGYGYT
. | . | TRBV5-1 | ASSFGAVIGSEQY
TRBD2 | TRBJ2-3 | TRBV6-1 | ASSGGVGRTSGSGTDTQY
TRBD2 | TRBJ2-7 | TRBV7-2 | ASSLEGLAGGSYEQY
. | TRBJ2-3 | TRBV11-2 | ASSLRSPSTDTQY
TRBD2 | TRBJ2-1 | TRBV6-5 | ASSYWTSGTFNEQF
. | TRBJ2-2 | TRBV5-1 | ASSLEHTNTGELF
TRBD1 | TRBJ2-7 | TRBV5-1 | ASSQETGGSYEQY
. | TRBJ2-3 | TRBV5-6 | ASSLSGSIADTQY
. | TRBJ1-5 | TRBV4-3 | ASSQGLTGPIPQPQH
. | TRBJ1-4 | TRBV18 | ASSPGRNEKLF
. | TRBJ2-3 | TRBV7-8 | ASSLEQGGTDTQY
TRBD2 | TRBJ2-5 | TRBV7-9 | ASSSTSIAGQETQY
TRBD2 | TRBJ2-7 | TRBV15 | ATSRVREGLINGEQY
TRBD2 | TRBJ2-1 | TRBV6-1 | ASSARTSAYNEQF
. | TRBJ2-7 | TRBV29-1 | SVDVVGYEQY
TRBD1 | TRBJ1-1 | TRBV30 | ASQGQGVTEAF
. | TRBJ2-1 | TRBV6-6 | ASTLVTGNEQF
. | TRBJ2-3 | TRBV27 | ASSLGPSSTDTQY
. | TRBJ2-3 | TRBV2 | ASSVGTDTQY
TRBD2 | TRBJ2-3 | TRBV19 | ASRQLAGRHDTQY
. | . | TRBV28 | ASSPWREGDEQY
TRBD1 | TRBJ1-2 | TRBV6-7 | ASSYTRDRATYGYT
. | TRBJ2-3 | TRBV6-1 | ASTGGYTDTQY
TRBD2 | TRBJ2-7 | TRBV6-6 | ASSYGTSAFVYEQY
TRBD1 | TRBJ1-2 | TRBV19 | ASSIVGQGARDGYT
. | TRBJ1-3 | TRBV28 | ASSSAGAHGNTIY
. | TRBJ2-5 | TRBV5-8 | ASSLAGLETQY
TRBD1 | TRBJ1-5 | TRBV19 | ASSITGGTSNQPQH
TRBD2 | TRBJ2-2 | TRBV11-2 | ASRYTSGGTGELF
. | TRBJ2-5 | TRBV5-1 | ASSLVGDAETQY
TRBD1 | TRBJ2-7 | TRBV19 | ASSSPGQGAEQY
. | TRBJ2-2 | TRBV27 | ASSLSLGNTGELF
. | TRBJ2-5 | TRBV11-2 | ASSLGGFSGQETQY
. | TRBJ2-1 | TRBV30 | AWSWGGEQF
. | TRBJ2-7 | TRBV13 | ASSFTLAPYEQY
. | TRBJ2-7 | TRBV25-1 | ASRGQGGYEQY
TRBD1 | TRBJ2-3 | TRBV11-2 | ASSLMGTGTDTQY